A selection of T cell receptor beta chains follows, all from one sample in a study of spatial heterogeneity in lung cancer. A single record per CDR3 protein comes from TCRdb applying MiXCR to the 5' RACE reads. Of nearly 50,000 distinct CDR3 sequences detected, 7.5% to 9% appear once; the ten largest clones hold approximately 13%. The specimen was PBMCs, collected at surgery. Receptors originate from a female donor with early-stage non-small cell lung cancer. Both conserved end residues are part of each CDR3. The D gene is left open where the match is weak. Size is stated for part of the rows, as once, few or many counts, or as a class when the clone is expanded.

abundance	d_gene	v_gene	j_gene	CDR3aa	CDR3nt
many	-	TRBV28	TRBJ2-5	CASSLGIRQVQGETQYF	TGTGCCAGCAGTTTAGGTATTCGCCAGGTTCAGGGGGAGACCCAGTACTTC
few	TRBD1	TRBV4-3	TRBJ2-7	CASSPGTGFFEQYF	TGCGCCAGCAGCCCAGGGACAGGGTTTTTCGAGCAGTACTTC
-	-	TRBV7-6	TRBJ1-1	CASSQNLGGEAFF	TGTGCCAGCAGTCAAAACCTGGGAGGAGAAGCTTTCTTT
-	-	TRBV19	TRBJ1-5	CASSIVRSGQPQHF	TGTGCCAGTAGTATTGTACGTTCGGGACAGCCCCAGCATTTT
-	-	TRBV19	TRBJ1-1	CASSITTVRYEAFF	TGTGCCAGTAGTATCACGACAGTTCGGTATGAAGCTTTCTTT
few	TRBD1	TRBV28	TRBJ2-5	CASSPGFPDRAVLQETQYF	TGTGCCAGCAGCCCGGGGTTCCCCGACAGGGCCGTACTCCAAGAGACCCAGTACTTC
-	TRBD2	TRBV7-2	TRBJ2-1	CASSSNPRGLAGPSSYNEQFF	TGTGCCAGCAGCTCGAACCCGAGGGGACTAGCGGGTCCGAGCTCCTACAATGAGCAGTTCTTC
many	-	TRBV20-1	TRBJ1-1	CSAGRRTAPMAFF	TGCAGTGCTGGCCGAAGGACAGCCCCGATGGCTTTCTTT
few	-	TRBV6-1	TRBJ1-2	CASSFTYGYTF	TGTGCCAGCAGTTTTACCTATGGCTACACCTTC
few	TRBD2	TRBV7-3	TRBJ2-3	CASSPGLASDTQYF	TGTGCCAGCAGCCCGGGACTAGCCTCAGATACGCAGTATTTT
few	TRBD1	TRBV6-6	TRBJ1-2	CASSLQSDRGGGYTF	TGTGCCAGCAGCTTACAATCGGACAGGGGGGGCGGCTACACCTTC
many	-	TRBV7-2	TRBJ1-2	CASSLPWTDYGYTF	TGTGCCAGCAGCTTACCCTGGACGGACTATGGCTACACCTTC
few	TRBD1	TRBV20-1	TRBJ2-7	CSARPGQGNYEQYF	TGCAGTGCTAGGCCCGGACAGGGGAACTACGAGCAGTACTTC
few	-	TRBV6-2/TRBV6-3	TRBJ2-7	CASTREGYEQYF	TGTGCCAGCACGCGCGAGGGGTACGAGCAGTACTTC
many	-	TRBV6-2/TRBV6-3	TRBJ2-7	CASKNRGEQYF	TGTGCCAGCAAGAATCGGGGCGAGCAGTACTTC
many	TRBD1	TRBV6-6	TRBJ1-2	CASSFPDRDPGYTF	TGTGCCAGCAGTTTCCCGGACAGGGACCCTGGCTACACCTTC
many	-	TRBV5-5	TRBJ1-1	CASSWNRATEAFF	TGTGCCAGCAGCTGGAACAGGGCCACTGAAGCTTTCTTT
many	-	TRBV7-2	TRBJ2-5	CASSLGAQETQYF	TGTGCCAGCAGCTTAGGTGCGCAAGAGACCCAGTACTTC
-	-	TRBV6-6	TRBJ1-2	CASSLGQSRTNYGYTF	TGTGCCAGCAGCTTAGGACAGAGTAGAACTAACTATGGCTACACCTTC
many	-	TRBV20-1	TRBJ2-1	CSARRPGSWIGSGSEQFF	TGCAGTGCTAGGCGACCAGGTAGCTGGATTGGGAGTGGGAGTGAGCAGTTCTTC
many	-	TRBV25-1	TRBJ2-2	CASSEYGAKTGELFF	TGTGCCAGCAGTGAATACGGCGCAAAAACCGGGGAGCTGTTTTTT
many	-	TRBV5-1	TRBJ1-5	CASSLSGYQPQHF	TGCGCCAGCAGCCTTTCGGGGTATCAGCCCCAGCATTTT
many	-	TRBV27	TRBJ2-5	CASSLGGRGEETQYF	TGTGCCAGCAGTTTAGGTGGCAGGGGGGAAGAGACCCAGTACTTC
-	-	TRBV7-9	TRBJ2-1	CASSQVSAYNEQFF	TGTGCCAGCAGCCAAGTCTCGGCCTACAATGAGCAGTTCTTC
many	-	TRBV5-1	TRBJ1-4	CASAEGRRNEKLFF	TGCGCCAGCGCGGAGGGTCGGAGAAATGAAAAACTGTTTTTT
-	-	TRBV19	TRBJ1-1	CASSAGSGESGAFF	TGTGCCAGTAGTGCCGGCAGTGGTGAGTCGGGGGCTTTCTTT
-	-	TRBV4-1	TRBJ2-5	CASSQVRESETQYF	TGCGCCAGCAGCCAAGTAAGGGAGTCAGAGACCCAGTACTTC
many	-	TRBV6-2/TRBV6-3	TRBJ2-1	CASSYVGNEQFF	TGTGCCAGCAGTTACGTAGGGAATGAGCAGTTCTTC
few	TRBD1	TRBV28	TRBJ1-6	CASSLTGQGIDSPLHF	TGTGCCAGCAGTTTAACCGGACAGGGGATCGATTCACCCCTCCACTTT
-	TRBD2	TRBV4-1	TRBJ2-1	CASSQPTSGGNEQFF	TGCGCCAGCAGCCAACCGACTAGCGGGGGGAATGAGCAGTTCTTC
many	TRBD1	TRBV12-3/TRBV12-4	TRBJ2-7	CASSLTGTGVEQYF	TGTGCCAGCAGTCTAACCGGGACAGGGGTCGAGCAGTACTTC
many	TRBD2	TRBV29-1	TRBJ2-5	CSALSGVGETQYF	TGCAGCGCTCTCAGCGGGGTAGGAGAGACCCAGTACTTC
-	-	TRBV12-3/TRBV12-4	TRBJ2-4	CASSTRGGSVDIQYF	TGTGCCAGCAGTACCCGCGGAGGATCTGTGGACATTCAGTACTTC
-	-	TRBV28	TRBJ1-5	CASSFGGQSSQHF	TGTGCCAGCAGTTTCGGTGGGCAGAGTAGCCAGCATTTT
once	-	TRBV20-1	TRBJ2-2	CSAPAPGRTNTGELFF	TGCAGTGCTCCAGCGCCGGGACGGACGAACACCGGGGAGCTGTTTTTT
many	TRBD2	TRBV10-3	TRBJ2-3	CAIGPLAGVTDTQYF	TGTGCCATCGGGCCACTAGCGGGGGTCACAGATACGCAGTATTTT
few	-	TRBV7-2	TRBJ2-1	CASSSPPVNEQFF	TGTGCCAGCAGCTCCCCTCCAGTAAATGAGCAGTTCTTC
many	-	TRBV27	TRBJ1-2	CASTFARQAPYGYTF	TGTGCCAGCACGTTCGCAAGACAGGCCCCCTATGGCTACACCTTC
many	-	TRBV4-3	TRBJ2-1	CASSQDLAGTGVVF	TGCGCCAGCAGCCAAGATCTAGCGGGGACAGGGGTCGTCTTC
many	-	TRBV27	TRBJ2-7	CASSLSRGGGNYEQYF	TGTGCCAGCAGTTTATCGCGCGGGGGCGGAAACTACGAGCAGTACTTC
-	TRBD2	TRBV11-1	TRBJ2-1	CASSLSSGAGHFGQQFF	TGTGCCAGCAGCCTCTCTTCAGGAGCGGGGCATTTTGGCCAGCAGTTCTTC
-	-	TRBV9	TRBJ2-1	CASSHLDGVLGQFF	TGTGCCAGCAGTCATCTCGACGGGGTGCTGGGGCAGTTCTTC
few	TRBD1	TRBV6-2/TRBV6-3	TRBJ2-7	CASSLRDRGSDEQYF	TGTGCCAGCAGTCTCCGGGACAGGGGATCCGACGAGCAGTACTTC
few	TRBD1	TRBV19	TRBJ2-7	CASSPMIQGANEQYF	TGTGCCAGTAGTCCGATGATACAGGGGGCTAATGAGCAGTACTTC